This is a list of T cell receptor beta chains from one sample in a study of PD-1 blockade in classical Hodgkin lymphoma. The repertoire was sequenced with immunoSEQ multiplex PCR; TCRdb's copy has only in-frame clones and lacks some. The table has some 96,000 clones, roughly 90% seen once. Sample: peripheral blood mononuclear cells (PBMCs), taken at baseline. All receptors come from a human donor with classical Hodgkin lymphoma. The CDR3 runs from the conserved cysteine through the conserved F or W. D genes are given only for firm matches. Where a row states a size, it is once, few, many or the class of an expanded clone; other rows omit it.

d_call: -
clone_size: few
j_call: TRBJ2-5
v_call: TRBV4-1
cdr3_nt: TGCGCCAGCAGCCACGCTCCCGGCTCTACAGTACTAGAGACCCAGTACTTC
cdr3_aa: CASSHAPGSTVLETQYF

d_call: -
clone_size: -
j_call: TRBJ2-2
v_call: TRBV19
cdr3_nt: TGTGCCAGTAGTAGCAGTGGGACGACCGGGGAGCTGTTTTTT
cdr3_aa: CASSSSGTTGELFF

d_call: TRBD2
clone_size: -
j_call: TRBJ2-2
v_call: TRBV4-2
cdr3_nt: TGTGCCAGCAGCCCCATAATGGGGACTAGCGTAAACACCGGGGAGCTGTTTTTT
cdr3_aa: CASSPIMGTSVNTGELFF

d_call: -
clone_size: -
j_call: TRBJ1-4
v_call: TRBV7-9
cdr3_nt: TGTGCCAGCAGCGAGGACACTTTTAATGAAAAACTGTTTTTT
cdr3_aa: CASSEDTFNEKLFF

d_call: TRBD2
clone_size: few
j_call: TRBJ2-3
v_call: TRBV27
cdr3_nt: TGTGCCAGCGCCTTAGCGGGGCGGCCAGACACGCAGTATTTT
cdr3_aa: CASALAGRPDTQYF

d_call: TRBD2
clone_size: -
j_call: TRBJ2-7
v_call: TRBV11-2
cdr3_nt: TGTGCCAGCAGCCTTGGGGGGGTATACGAGCAGTACTTC
cdr3_aa: CASSLGGVYEQYF

d_call: -
clone_size: -
j_call: TRBJ1-2
v_call: TRBV6-1
cdr3_nt: TGTGCCAGCAGGCCACAGGGAGTAGGCTACACCTTC
cdr3_aa: CASRPQGVGYTF

d_call: -
clone_size: -
j_call: TRBJ1-1
v_call: TRBV28
cdr3_nt: TGTGCCAGCAGTTTACTGGCGCTGAACACTGAAGCTTTCTTT
cdr3_aa: CASSLLALNTEAFF

d_call: -
clone_size: -
j_call: TRBJ2-5
v_call: TRBV11-2
cdr3_nt: TGTGCCAGCAGCTTCAAAAACCCTTTAGGGGAGACCCAGTACTTC
cdr3_aa: CASSFKNPLGETQYF

d_call: -
clone_size: -
j_call: TRBJ1-2
v_call: TRBV15
cdr3_nt: TGTGCCACCAGCGGGGAATTAGGGAAAGGCTTCGGCTACACCTTC
cdr3_aa: CATSGELGKGFGYTF

d_call: -
clone_size: -
j_call: TRBJ2-1
v_call: TRBV5-1
cdr3_nt: TGCGCCAGCAGCTTGGGCAGTGAGCAGTTCTTC
cdr3_aa: CASSLGSEQFF

d_call: -
clone_size: -
j_call: TRBJ2-1
v_call: TRBV11-2
cdr3_nt: TGTGCCAGCAGCCTCTGGAGGGAGAGGAGGAATGAGCAGTTCTTC
cdr3_aa: CASSLWRERRNEQFF

d_call: -
clone_size: -
j_call: TRBJ1-5
v_call: TRBV28
cdr3_nt: TGTGCCAGCAGTTTTTTCGGTAGCTCCGATTATAGCAATCAGCCCCAGCATTTT
cdr3_aa: CASSFFGSSDYSNQPQHF

d_call: -
clone_size: -
j_call: TRBJ1-2
v_call: TRBV11-2
cdr3_nt: TGTGCCAGCAGCTTGGACCGGGTTTATGGCTACACCTTC
cdr3_aa: CASSLDRVYGYTF

d_call: TRBD2
clone_size: -
j_call: TRBJ2-3
v_call: TRBV7-9
cdr3_nt: TGTGCCAGCAGCTTAGAACTAGCGGCGTCAGATACGCAGTATTTT
cdr3_aa: CASSLELAASDTQYF

d_call: -
clone_size: -
j_call: TRBJ1-1
v_call: TRBV11-2
cdr3_nt: TGTGCCAGCAGCTTCTCGGGAAACACTGAAGCTTTCTTT
cdr3_aa: CASSFSGNTEAFF

d_call: -
clone_size: -
j_call: TRBJ2-1
v_call: TRBV18
cdr3_nt: TGTGCCAGCTCATCTATCCCGCCCCGGTCCTACAATGAGCAGTTCTTC
cdr3_aa: CASSSIPPRSYNEQFF

d_call: -
clone_size: -
j_call: TRBJ2-4
v_call: TRBV6-5
cdr3_nt: TGTGCCAGCAGCCCAGGAGACATTCAGTACTTC
cdr3_aa: CASSPGDIQYF

d_call: TRBD2
clone_size: -
j_call: TRBJ2-1
v_call: TRBV5-1
cdr3_nt: TGCGCCAGCAGCAGGGGACTAGCGGTCCCCGAGCAGTTCTTC
cdr3_aa: CASSRGLAVPEQFF

d_call: TRBD2
clone_size: -
j_call: TRBJ2-1
v_call: TRBV5-1
cdr3_nt: TGCGCCAGCAGCTTGGCGGGGGGAGCGGGAGTCTCCAATGAGCAGTTCTTC
cdr3_aa: CASSLAGGAGVSNEQFF

d_call: -
clone_size: -
j_call: TRBJ1-3
v_call: TRBV6-6
cdr3_nt: TGTGCCAGCAGTTATAGTGCAGCATCAGCCGGAAACACCATATATTTT
cdr3_aa: CASSYSAASAGNTIYF

d_call: TRBD1
clone_size: once
j_call: TRBJ1-2
v_call: TRBV5-1
cdr3_nt: TGCGCCAGCAGCTTGGGACAGGGGGACTATGGCTACACCTTC
cdr3_aa: CASSLGQGDYGYTF

d_call: -
clone_size: -
j_call: TRBJ2-7
v_call: TRBV19
cdr3_nt: TGTGCCAGTAGTATAGATCAGGCGGGTTCCTACGAGCAGTACTTC
cdr3_aa: CASSIDQAGSYEQYF